One sample yielded the 4 T cell receptor beta chains listed below, sequenced in a study of Graves' ophthalmopathy and Graves' hyperthyroidism. As the template, RNA transcripts were used to amplify TCR beta CDR3 regions. In the first round, RT-PCR was carried out with HTBI primers, and a multiplex PCR formed the second round. TCRdb analysed the multiplex PCR reads with MiXCR anew, one entry per CDR3 protein. The sample lists 1 million to 1.3 million distinct CDR3 sequences; around a third were seen once. Sequenced sample: peripheral blood or thyroid tissue (not recorded which). The source of these receptors is an adult man with Graves' hyperthyroidism.

There are a few counts of this clonotype. The chain combines TRBV2 with TRBJ1-2; 7 nucleotides align to TRBD1. Trimming removed 5 bases from V and 8 bases from J; junction bases left unmatched: 5. CDR3 size: 12 residues. CDR1 is SNHLY and CDR2 is FYNNEI in the germline V gene. The CDR3 loop is CASSPTGTGYTF. Written as DNA, the CDR3 is TGTGCCAGCAGTCCGACAGGGACGGGCTACACCTTC.

The table lists this clonotype with many counts. This chain connects TRBV20-1 to TRBJ1-1; tentative D call: TRBD1 (5 bases). Germline values: CDR1 DFQATT, CDR2 SNEGSKA (reference sequence). V was pared by 6 bases and J by 4 bases, with 9 bases between. The CDR3 is 11 residues long. The CDR3 DNA follows: TGCAGTGCCCAGGGTCTCACTGAAGCTTTCTTT. It specifies CSAQGLTEAFF.

The rearrangement joins TRBV19 to TRBJ1-5; 8 bases align to TRBD1. The CDR3 sequence is 14 residues long. The V gene's germline CDR1 is LNHDA and CDR2 SQIVND (reference sequence). Trimming at V came to 9 bases and at J to 6 bases, leaving 10 bases not matched to a gene. CDR3 bases: TGTGCCAGCCAAATACAGGGGGTGGGTCAGCCCCAGCATTTT. Its translation: CASQIQGVGQPQHF.

This sequence joins TRBV9 and TRBJ2-6; no clear D gene. Germline V lookup: CDR1 SGDLS, CDR2 YYNGEE. Between the trimmed V and J ends, which lost 0 bases and 1 base, there was a span of 11 bases. This CDR3 contains 17 residues. The CDR3 spells CASSVAIRGSGANVLTF. The CDR3 DNA follows: TGTGCCAGCAGCGTAGCTATACGTGGGTCTGGGGCCAACGTCCTGACTTTC.